The clone carrying this TCR beta chain was counted only a few times. What it binds is unknown. V lost 1 base, J lost 0 bases, and 9 bases lay in between. Per the germline V gene, CDR1 is SGHRS and CDR2 is YFSETQ. The CDR3 length is 15 residues. This sample is drawn from a study of blood T cells in healthy people across ages. Study findings and constraints: Aged donors had fewer naive CD4+ cells and lower diversity than long-lived donors. Naive T cell percentage by flow cytometry tracked strongly with beta diversity.

A second roughly 6 to 12 cycle PCR used barcoded and J-beta primers. MiXCR, applied by TCRdb to the 5' RACE reads, yields one record per CDR3 protein. In the table there are 1 million or so distinct CDR3 sequences, approximately 25% of which are singletons. This same sample was also part of a study on T cells of mothers and their children. As that report states: The people who donated were three healthy Caucasian mothers and their six children. RNA was extracted, and all of it went into cDNA synthesis at roughly 1.4 ug per 15 ul.

The rearrangement joins TRBV5-1 to TRBJ2-3, with D unresolved. The sequence was obtained from a girl aged 2 to 9 in good health. The specimen sequenced was blood. CDR3 in DNA: TGCGCCAGCAGCTTGTCCCGCACTAGCACAGATACGCAGTATTTT. This sequence encodes CASSLSRTSTDTQYF.